Listed here are 32 T cell receptor beta chains from one sample, sequenced in a study of radiation and T cells in renal cell carcinoma. Time point described: blood 4 weeks post-SBRT, at nephrectomy. Sample treatment: 15 Gy SBRT to primary tumor, nephrectomy 4 weeks later. Here immunoSEQ multiplex PCR was the method, and the copy in TCRdb shows in-frame clones only, minus some. The repertoire consists of about 73,000 clones, with approximately 82% occurring once and the leading ten covering under 2.5%. The sequencing here drew on blood, taken from a patient whose treatment included radiotherapy and nephrectomy. The receptors derive from a woman aged 60-70 years with renal cell carcinoma.

This clone was observed a single time. V is TRBV2 and J is TRBJ2-5; 8 nucleotides line up with TRBD1. Germline V CDR1 and CDR2: SNHLY, FYNNEI. The CDR3 length is 14 residues. V lost 7 bases and J lost 4; bases outside the gene matches: 8. This chain's CDR3 is CASKGRTGRETQYF. CDR3 DNA sequence: TGTGCCAGCAAAGGAAGGACAGGGAGAGAGACCCAGTACTTC.

The chain is built from TRBV7-9 and TRBJ2-5; maybe TRBD1 (6 bases). The DNA end lines up better with TRBJ2-7; the J call may be wrong. The CDR3 loop spans 15 amino acids. Germline-derived CDR1 and CDR2 are SEHNR and FQNEAQ (reference sequence). CDR3 DNA sequence: TGTGCCAGCAGCTCGGACGGTCAGGGGATATACGAGCAGTACTTC. Protein: CASSSDGQGIYEQYF.

The chain couples TRBV7-9 to TRBJ1-2; a weak D match, TRBD1 (5 bases). The CDR3 has 14 amino acids. Germline-derived CDR1 and CDR2 are SEHNR and FQNEAQ (reference sequence). Trimming pared 5 bases from V and 4 bases from J, leaving 14 bases between. The CDR3 bases are TGTGCCAGCAGCCCGCAGGGACTCGGCTATGGCTACACCTTC. Translation: CASSPQGLGYGYTF.

CDR3 sequence (DNA): TGTGCCAGCAAGCGCCCGGAGTACTTC. Translating gives CASKRPEYF. This rearrangement joins TRBV21-1 to TRBJ2-7; TRBD2, the table's D call, was not compared with the DNA. TRBV21-1 is a pseudogene locus. The CDR3 is made up of 9 amino acids.

The chain has TRBV7-9 and TRBJ1-2; D not certain. The CDR3 contains 13 residues. Germline V gene data show CDR1 as SEHNR and CDR2 as FQNEAQ (reference sequence). V lost 0 bases, J lost 7 bases, and 9 bases lay in between. As DNA, the CDR3 is TGTGCCAGCAGCTTAGCGACGGGTCTTGGCTACACCTTC. Its translation: CASSLATGLGYTF.

V is TRBV6-5 and J is TRBJ2-7; 8 bases agree with TRBD2. The CDR3 is 15 residues long. J lost 3 bases, V lost 0 bases, and 4 bases had no gene match. Germline V CDR1 and CDR2: MNHEY, SVGAGI. CDR3 bases: TGTGCCAGCAGTTACTCGGGAGCGGGGGTCTACGAGCAGTACTTC. Amino acid sequence: CASSYSGAGVYEQYF.

This sequence joins TRBV5-1 and TRBJ1-2; TRBD1 matches at 11 bases. J gave up 6 bases and V 1 base, and 5 bases lay outside the gene matches. CDR3 length: 15 residues. CDR1 is SGHRS, CDR2 YFSETQ, per germline. CDR3 nucleotide sequence: TGCGCCAGCAGCTTGCAAGGACAGGGGGCGGATGGCTACACCTTC. Translated: CASSLQGQGADGYTF.

This clone came up a few times. This chain connects TRBV4-1 to TRBJ2-7, with D unclear. From germline, CDR1 is MGHRA and CDR2 YSYEKL. The CDR3 contains 13 residues. The germline V and J ends were trimmed by 0 bases and 4 bases, with 7 bases remaining between them. The CDR3 nucleotides are TGCGCCAGCAGCCAAGAGGGTAGTTACGAGCAGTACTTC. Translation: CASSQEGSYEQYF.

This clone was picked up a small number of times. The V call is TRBV2, the J call TRBJ1-2; the match to TRBD1 covers 7 bases. Germline CDR1 SNHLY, CDR2 FYNNEI. There are 16 residues in the CDR3. With V trimmed by 7 bases and J by 2 bases, 13 bases remained unmatched. The CDR3 region has the DNA TGTGCCAGCACCGAGCAGGGGGGAATCAGGAACTATGGCTACACCTTC. Its protein product is CASTEQGGIRNYGYTF. Complete variable domain (other parts from reference TRBV2 and TRBJ1-2): EPEVTQTPSHQVTQMGQEVILRCVPISNHLYFYWYRQILGQKVEFLVSFYNNEISEKSEIFDDQFSVERPDGSNFTLKIRSTKLEDSAMYFCASTEQGGIRNYGYTFGSGTRLTVV.

This chain connects TRBV7-2 to TRBJ2-5, with D unresolved. V gave up 3 bases and J gave up 5 bases, with 1 base separating them. Germline loops: CDR1 SGHTA, CDR2 FQGNSA. The CDR3 runs 10 residues. The CDR3 nucleotides are TGTGCCAGCAGCTTCGAGACCCAGTACTTC. Protein sequence: CASSFETQYF.

V is TRBV30 and J is TRBJ1-5, with D tentatively TRBD1 (5 bases). The CDR3 totals 14 residues. V was clipped by 1 base and J by 5 bases, with 12 bases between them. The V gene's germline CDR1 is GTSNPN and CDR2 SVGIG (reference sequence). The CDR3 DNA is TGTGCCTGGAGTGCTTCAGGGACCCATCAGCCCCAGCATTTT. This gives the protein CAWSASGTHQPQHF. The complete variable domain, with remaining parts taken from reference TRBV30 and TRBJ1-5, reads SQTIHQWPATLVQPVGSPLSLECTVEGTSNPNLYWYRQAAGRGLQLLFYSVGIGQISSEVPQNLSASRPQDRQFILSSKKLLLSDSGFYLCAWSASGTHQPQHFGDGTRLSIL.

This clone was observed a few times. The CDR3 sequence: CSVDFPGLEAFF. The CDR3 nucleotides read TGCAGCGTTGACTTTCCAGGGTTAGAAGCTTTCTTT. The V gene is TRBV29-1, the J gene TRBJ1-1; tentative D call: TRBD1 (5 bases). V was shortened by 3 bases and J by 8 bases, with 13 bases between the two germline ends. The CDR3 totals 12 residues. CDR1 is SQVTM, CDR2 ANQGSEA, per germline.

This chain links TRBV6-1 with TRBJ1-2; 9 bases agree with TRBD1. The CDR3 consists of 15 residues. V dropped 4 bases and J dropped 5; count of bases not matched to a gene: 8. Germline CDR1 and CDR2: MNHNS and SASEGT. CDR3 residues: CASSVRDREQYGYTF. The CDR3 nucleotides are TGTGCCAGCAGTGTACGGGACAGGGAGCAGTATGGCTACACCTTC.

The chain carries TRBV7-3 and TRBJ2-3; tentatively, D is TRBD1 or TRBD2 (5 bases each). This CDR3 contains 14 residues. V gave up 0 bases and J gave up 1 base, with 5 bases separating them. Germline-derived CDR1 and CDR2 are SGHTA and FQGTGA. The CDR3 reads CASSLTGGTDTQYF. CDR3 DNA: TGTGCCAGCAGCTTAACGGGGGGCACAGATACGCAGTATTTT.

The rearrangement joins TRBV11-2 to TRBJ2-5; 14 nucleotides agree with TRBD2. Germline V gives CDR1 SGHAT, CDR2 FQNNGV. J was trimmed by 3 bases and V by 5 bases; bases with no gene match: 8. The CDR3 is 17 amino acids. The CDR3 sequence is CASSPLPGLAGEETQYF. Written as DNA, the CDR3 is TGTGCCAGCAGCCCACTCCCGGGACTAGCGGGAGAAGAGACCCAGTACTTC.

This clone was seen once. The chain links TRBV5-1 to TRBJ1-1; D possibly corresponds to TRBD1 (5 bases). The CDR3 loop spans 15 amino acids. Germline V gene data show CDR1 as SGHRS and CDR2 as YFSETQ. V lost 4 bases, J lost 5 bases, and 18 bases lay in between. In nucleotides, the CDR3 is TGCGCCAGCAGCCTCGAGGGGCCGCGCGGGACTGAAGCTTTCTTT. Protein product: CASSLEGPRGTEAFF. The variable domain in full, completed from reference TRBV5-1 and TRBJ1-1, reads KAGVTQTPRYLIKTRGQQVTLSCSPISGHRSVSWYQQTPGQGLQFLFEYFSETQRNKGNFPGRFSGRQFSNSRSEMNVSTLELGDSALYLCASSLEGPRGTEAFFGQGTRLTVV.

The rearrangement links TRBV7-9 to TRBJ1-2; D might be TRBD1 (5 bases). The CDR3 runs to 15 residues. The V gene's germline CDR1 is SEHNR and CDR2 FQNEAQ (reference sequence). Trimming removed 1 base from V and 6 bases from J, with 15 bases in between. The CDR3 DNA reads as TGTGCCAGCAGCTTAGAATGGCAGGGAAGGGATGGCTACACCTTC. Protein: CASSLEWQGRDGYTF.

This clone was seen a single time. The chain is built from TRBV11-2 and TRBJ2-2; D assignment may be TRBD1 or TRBD2 (5 bases each). V dropped 5 bases and J dropped 6 bases, with 10 bases sitting between them. The CDR3 covers 13 residues. The germline CDR1 and CDR2 sequences are SGHAT and FQNNGV. The CDR3, as DNA: TGTGCCAGCAGCACCGGGGCACCCGGGGAGCTGTTTTTT. It specifies CASSTGAPGELFF.

The chain employs TRBV6-5 and TRBJ1-5, with D perhaps matching TRBD1 (5 bases). The V and J ends lost 2 bases and 7 bases respectively, with 9 bases between them. This CDR3 comprises 13 residues. Germline V lookup: CDR1 MNHEY, CDR2 SVGAGI. The chain's CDR3 is CASSYTRGQPQHF. Written as DNA, the CDR3 is TGTGCCAGCAGTTACACCCGGGGGCAGCCCCAGCATTTT.

The rearrangement links TRBV19 to TRBJ2-4; 8 bases align to TRBD1. The CDR3 consists of 16 residues. The germline V gene encodes CDR1 LNHDA and CDR2 SQIVND (reference sequence). V trimming: 1 base; J trimming: 4 bases; junction bases outside the gene matches: 6. CDR3 amino acids: CASSIGDRGGKNIQYF. DNA of the CDR3: TGTGCCAGTAGTATAGGAGACAGGGGTGGTAAAAACATTCAGTACTTC.

This sequence joins TRBV6-6 and TRBJ1-1; D is unresolved. This CDR3 is 14 amino acids long. Trimming took off 0 bases at V and 1 base at J, with 6 bases between the two ends. CDR1 MNHNY and CDR2 SVGAGI come from the germline V gene (reference sequence). The CDR3 DNA reads TGTGCCAGCAGTTACTCGGCGGCGAACACTGAAGCTTTCTTT. Translated, it gives CASSYSAANTEAFF.

This clone was picked up one time. The chain couples TRBV19 to TRBJ2-3; 13 nucleotides agree with TRBD2. There are 15 residues in the CDR3. CDR1 is LNHDA, CDR2 SQIVND, per germline (reference sequence). Unmatched junction bases numbered 5, after V lost 7 bases and J lost 4 bases. As DNA, the CDR3 is TGTGCCAGTACCCGGACTAGCGGGAGAGCAGATACGCAGTATTTT. As protein: CASTRTSGRADTQYF.

The rearrangement links TRBV6-9 to TRBJ1-2; D ambiguous. This CDR3 is built from 13 residues. The germline gives CDR1 MNHGY, CDR2 SVAAGI. Trimming removed 6 bases at V and 5 bases at J, with 13 bases between. The CDR3 protein is CASRPGGGYGYTF. CDR3 in DNA: TGTGCCAGCAGACCGGGAGGAGGATATGGCTACACCTTC.

This clone was seen only once. The genes are TRBV6-1 and TRBJ1-3; D unclear. The CDR3 spans 15 residues. The V and J ends lost 7 bases and 2 bases respectively, with 15 bases between them. The V gene's germline CDR1 is MNHNS and CDR2 SASEGT. This CDR3 is CASTKWADTGNTIYF. CDR3 in DNA: TGTGCCAGCACAAAATGGGCGGATACTGGAAACACCATATATTTT.

The chain is built from TRBV27 and TRBJ2-3; D not resolved. The length of the CDR3 is 14 residues. The germline V gene encodes CDR1 MNHEY and CDR2 SMNVEV (reference sequence). V lost 2 bases and J lost 2, with 8 bases in between. The CDR3 reads CASSLGKATDTQYF. The CDR3 DNA follows: TGTGCCAGCAGTTTAGGCAAGGCCACAGATACGCAGTATTTT.

With regard to this clone: The junction does not match germline at one end; this may be a read error. This CDR3 is also generated by other DNA sequences in the sample. This chain joins TRBV11-2 and TRBJ1-5; no reliable D call. The CDR3 spans 14 residues. The germline CDR1 and CDR2 sequences are SGHAT and FQNNGV. CDR3 DNA: TGTGCCAGTAGCTTAGGAGGAGGTTATCAGCCCCAGCATTTT. Translating it yields CASSLGGGYQPQHF.

CDR3: CASSLSGVTEAFF. DNA of the CDR3: TGTGCCAGCAGTTTATCTGGGGTGACTGAAGCTTTCTTT. The chain is built from TRBV27 and TRBJ1-1; D unclear. Germline V gene sequence: CDR1 MNHEY, CDR2 SMNVEV (reference sequence). The V gene lost 0 bases and the J gene lost 5 bases, with 7 bases spanning the gap. The CDR3 contains 13 residues.

With respect to this clone: Different DNA sequences within this sample yield the same CDR3. The chain is built from TRBV20-1 and TRBJ2-3; D gene uncertain. The V gene's germline CDR1 is DFQATT and CDR2 SNEGSKA (reference sequence). The CDR3 is 10 amino acids. The V end was cut by 3 bases, the J end by 2 bases, with 0 bases between. The CDR3 DNA reads TGCAGTGCTAGCACAGATACGCAGTATTTT. Translation: CSASTDTQYF.

V gene TRBV18 combines with J gene TRBJ2-2, with 14 bases aligning to TRBD2. The junction had 4 bases not matched to a gene; V was cut back by 3 bases and J by 4 bases. This CDR3 has 17 residues. CDR1 KGHSH and CDR2 LQKENI come from the germline V gene. CDR3 coding DNA: TGTGCCAGCTCACCCGCGACTAGCGGGAGGGTCACCGGGGAGCTGTTTTTT. This gives the protein CASSPATSGRVTGELFF.

The chain couples TRBV19 to TRBJ2-7; D unclear. The germline V gene encodes CDR1 LNHDA and CDR2 SQIVND (reference sequence). This CDR3 has 13 amino acids. V gave up 6 bases and J gave up 1 base, with 10 bases separating them. The CDR3 region has the DNA TGTGCCAGTAGCGGAGACGGATCCTACGAGCAGTACTTC. It yields the protein CASSGDGSYEQYF.

V is TRBV11-1 and J is TRBJ2-7; the match to TRBD1 covers 7 bases. The CDR3 sequence is 13 residues long. V dropped 4 bases and J dropped 3; count of bases not matched to a gene: 3. Germline CDR1 is SGHAT and CDR2 is FQDESV (reference sequence). CDR3: CASSSGTVYEQYF. The DNA of the CDR3 is TGTGCCAGCAGCTCCGGGACAGTCTACGAGCAGTACTTC.

The chain is built from TRBV6-1 and TRBJ1-1, with 9 positions matching TRBD1. Germline loops: CDR1 MNHNS, CDR2 SASEGT. Trimming cost V 7 bases and J 6 bases; bases outside gene matches: 6. CDR3 length: 13 residues. The CDR3 nucleotides are TGTGCCAGCACCCGGACAGGGGAAGCTGAAGCTTTCTTT. It translates to CASTRTGEAEAFF.